This T cell receptor (beta chain) emerged from a study of post-analysis software for immune sequencing data. The CDR3 loop spans 17 amino acids. Per the germline V gene, CDR1 is MDHEN and CDR2 is SYDVKM. Unmatched junction bases numbered 18, after V lost 4 bases and J lost 11 bases. With regard to this clonotype: Its antigen is still unknown.

Built from TCR beta cDNA, the libraries had unique molecular identifiers in them. One entry per CDR3 protein, called by TCRdb with MiXCR from the PCR reads. The sample shows hundreds of thousands of distinct CDR3 sequences, 25% to 30% of them seen only once. Notes on the study in general: Patients had higher frequencies than controls of about five TRBV segments, including TRBV5-6, TRBV5-1 and TRBV20-1. Those samples that were prepared in the same batch co-clustered strongly by F measure.

Sample: blood. The source is a girl aged 5 to 17 with multiple sclerosis. The chain recombines TRBV28 with TRBJ2-5, with 11 positions matching TRBD1. DNA for the CDR3: TGTGCCAGCAGTTCACCCCGGGGACAGGGGGGTCTCAATGAGCAGTACTTC. Its protein product is CASSSPRGQGGLNEQYF.